This T cell receptor (beta chain) came from a study of shared clonotypes between healthy human individuals. The table came from immunoSEQ multiplex PCR; TCRdb's copy has only in-frame clones and leaves some out. Among some 980,000 clones listed, 76% were seen once. Note on this clone: What it recognizes is unknown.

Whole-study results and caveats: Some clonotypes were shared by all four sorted-subset donors, while others were not shared. The non-shared ones had lower generation probabilities than the shared ones.

The CDR3 has 14 residues. The V end was cut by 4 bases, the J end by 0 bases, with 9 bases between. CDR1 is SQVTM and CDR2 is ANQGSEA in the germline V gene. J is TRBJ2-2 and V is TRBV29-1, with D perhaps given as TRBD1 or TRBD2 (5 bases each). The sequence was collected from a man younger than 30 in good health. The sequencing input was memory CD4+ T cells sorted from blood. Subset of the sample: CD45RA-negative fraction. CDR3 in amino acids: CSVVEGSNTGELFF. In nucleotides, the CDR3 is TGCAGCGTTGTAGAGGGGTCGAACACCGGGGAGCTGTTTTTT.